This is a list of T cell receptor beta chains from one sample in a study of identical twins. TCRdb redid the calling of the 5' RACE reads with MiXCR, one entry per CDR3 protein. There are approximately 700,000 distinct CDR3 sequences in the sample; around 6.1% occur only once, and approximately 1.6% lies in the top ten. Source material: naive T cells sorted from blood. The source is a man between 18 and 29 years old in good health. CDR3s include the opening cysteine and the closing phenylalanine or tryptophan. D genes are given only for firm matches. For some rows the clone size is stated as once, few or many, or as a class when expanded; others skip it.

CDR3nt: TGTGCCAGCAGTGACCCTCGAGGAGGGGGCCTTACAAGGCAGCCCCAGCATTTT; CDR3aa: CASSDPRGGGLTRQPQHF; v_gene: TRBV6-2/TRBV6-3; d_gene: TRBD1; abundance: NA; j_gene: TRBJ1-5
CDR3nt: TGTGCCAGCAGTTTTTCACAGGGGAGGTTCTACGAGCAGTACTTC; CDR3aa: CASSFSQGRFYEQYF; v_gene: TRBV27; d_gene: NA; abundance: few; j_gene: TRBJ2-7
CDR3nt: TGTGCCAGTAGGGTGAGCGGGAGGGTCCATGAGCAGTTCTTC; CDR3aa: CASRVSGRVHEQFF; v_gene: TRBV19; d_gene: TRBD2; abundance: few; j_gene: TRBJ2-1
CDR3nt: TGTGCCAGCAGTTACTTAGGACCAGGACAGCCCCAGCATTTT; CDR3aa: CASSYLGPGQPQHF; v_gene: TRBV6-5; d_gene: NA; abundance: many; j_gene: TRBJ1-5
CDR3nt: TGCAGTGCTAGAGATCGAGGGGCCCTACGACCCACTGAAGCTTTCTTT; CDR3aa: CSARDRGALRPTEAFF; v_gene: TRBV20-1; d_gene: NA; abundance: few; j_gene: TRBJ1-1
CDR3nt: TGTGCCAGCAGTTTATTTCAGGCCAGTCCAAGGTCTGGGGCCAACGTCCTGACTTTC; CDR3aa: CASSLFQASPRSGANVLTF; v_gene: TRBV27; d_gene: NA; abundance: NA; j_gene: TRBJ2-6
CDR3nt: TGTGCCAGCAGCCAAGAGGCTGGGACGGAGACCCAGTACTTC; CDR3aa: CASSQEAGTETQYF; v_gene: TRBV4-2; d_gene: NA; abundance: NA; j_gene: TRBJ2-5
CDR3nt: TGCGCCAGCGGGCCAGACAGATGGGCAGAGACCCAGTACTTC; CDR3aa: CASGPDRWAETQYF; v_gene: TRBV5-1; d_gene: NA; abundance: few; j_gene: TRBJ2-5
CDR3nt: TGTGCCAGCAGCAGAGCTTTGGATGAGCAGTTCTTC; CDR3aa: CASSRALDEQFF; v_gene: TRBV5-5; d_gene: NA; abundance: NA; j_gene: TRBJ2-1
CDR3nt: TGTGCCAGCAGTTTACAGGGAATTCATAACGGGGAGCTGTTTTTT; CDR3aa: CASSLQGIHNGELFF; v_gene: TRBV12-3/TRBV12-4; d_gene: NA; abundance: many; j_gene: TRBJ2-2
CDR3nt: TGTGCCAGCAGCTTAGAAGGGGGTTATCGGGTGGGAAGCTCCTACGAGCAGTACTTC; CDR3aa: CASSLEGGYRVGSSYEQYF; v_gene: TRBV11-2; d_gene: NA; abundance: many; j_gene: TRBJ2-7
CDR3nt: TGCAGCGGTTGGGACGGAAGCACAGATACGCAGTATTTT; CDR3aa: CSGWDGSTDTQYF; v_gene: TRBV29-1; d_gene: NA; abundance: NA; j_gene: TRBJ2-3
CDR3nt: TGCAGTGCAAGAAGGCCTAGCGGGAGGTGGAATGAGCAGTTCTTC; CDR3aa: CSARRPSGRWNEQFF; v_gene: TRBV20-1; d_gene: TRBD2; abundance: NA; j_gene: TRBJ2-1
CDR3nt: TGTGCCAGCAGTATGGCTGAATATAGCACAGATACGCAGTATTTT; CDR3aa: CASSMAEYSTDTQYF; v_gene: TRBV25-1; d_gene: NA; abundance: once; j_gene: TRBJ2-3
CDR3nt: TGTGCCAGCAGCCCTCTAGACCAAAGCACAGATACGCAGTATTTT; CDR3aa: CASSPLDQSTDTQYF; v_gene: TRBV7-6; d_gene: NA; abundance: many; j_gene: TRBJ2-3
CDR3nt: TGTGCCAGCAGGGGCCGGGACTCCTACACCGGGGAGCTGTTTTTT; CDR3aa: CASRGRDSYTGELFF; v_gene: TRBV12-3/TRBV12-4; d_gene: NA; abundance: many; j_gene: TRBJ2-2
CDR3nt: TGTGCCAGTTCCGCGGGACAGGGGACTTACAATGAGCAGTTCTTC; CDR3aa: CASSAGQGTYNEQFF; v_gene: TRBV6-4; d_gene: TRBD1; abundance: few; j_gene: TRBJ2-1
CDR3nt: TGTGCCAGCAGTGGGGGACTAGCGTCACAAGAGACCCAGTACTTC; CDR3aa: CASSGGLASQETQYF; v_gene: TRBV6-1; d_gene: TRBD2; abundance: NA; j_gene: TRBJ2-5
CDR3nt: TGCGCCAGCAGCTTTAGGGACAGGGTCGGCGATGAGCAGTTCTTC; CDR3aa: CASSFRDRVGDEQFF; v_gene: TRBV5-1; d_gene: TRBD1; abundance: many; j_gene: TRBJ2-1
CDR3nt: TGTGCCACCCCACAGGGGTCCGGGGAGCTGTTTTTT; CDR3aa: CATPQGSGELFF; v_gene: TRBV12-3/TRBV12-4; d_gene: TRBD1; abundance: few; j_gene: TRBJ2-2
CDR3nt: TGCGCCAGCAGCTTGAGTAGATCGGCGGAGACCCAGTACTTC; CDR3aa: CASSLSRSAETQYF; v_gene: TRBV5-1; d_gene: NA; abundance: NA; j_gene: TRBJ2-5
CDR3nt: TGTGCCAGCAGCTTGGGGGGACTAGCGGAAAGGAGCTCCTACAATGAGCAGTTCTTC; CDR3aa: CASSLGGLAERSSYNEQFF; v_gene: TRBV11-2; d_gene: TRBD2; abundance: few; j_gene: TRBJ2-1
CDR3nt: TGCGCCAGCAGCTTGGACGCAGGGGCTCAGCCCCAGCATTTT; CDR3aa: CASSLDAGAQPQHF; v_gene: TRBV5-1; d_gene: NA; abundance: few; j_gene: TRBJ1-5
CDR3nt: TGCAGCGTTGATGCAGGAGCGCGCAACATTCAGTACTTC; CDR3aa: CSVDAGARNIQYF; v_gene: TRBV29-1; d_gene: NA; abundance: many; j_gene: TRBJ2-4
CDR3nt: TGCAGTGCAATCGTTTCGGTTTTAGATGGCTACACCTTC; CDR3aa: CSAIVSVLDGYTF; v_gene: TRBV20-1; d_gene: NA; abundance: NA; j_gene: TRBJ1-2
CDR3nt: TGCAGCGTTGGGTCCCCCCTCAATACTGAAGCTTTCTTT; CDR3aa: CSVGSPLNTEAFF; v_gene: TRBV29-1; d_gene: NA; abundance: few; j_gene: TRBJ1-1
CDR3nt: TGTGCCAGCAGCTTATTTACGGGAGGACAATCCGGGGAGCTGTTTTTT; CDR3aa: CASSLFTGGQSGELFF; v_gene: TRBV7-9; d_gene: TRBD2; abundance: few; j_gene: TRBJ2-2
CDR3nt: TGTGCCACCAGCAGTACAGTAGGATATACGCAGTATTTT; CDR3aa: CATSSTVGYTQYF; v_gene: TRBV15; d_gene: NA; abundance: few; j_gene: TRBJ2-3
CDR3nt: TGTGCCAGCAGTTACTCGTCGGGGGTCAACGAGCAGTACTTC; CDR3aa: CASSYSSGVNEQYF; v_gene: TRBV6-2/TRBV6-3; d_gene: NA; abundance: few; j_gene: TRBJ2-7
CDR3nt: TGTGCCAGCAGCCAAGCCCACCCCTGGCGGGACACAGATACGCAGTATTTT; CDR3aa: CASSQAHPWRDTDTQYF; v_gene: TRBV4-2; d_gene: NA; abundance: many; j_gene: TRBJ2-3
CDR3nt: TGTGCCAGCAGTGGGAGTCGGGGAGGTGAGACCCAGTACTTC; CDR3aa: CASSGSRGGETQYF; v_gene: TRBV25-1; d_gene: NA; abundance: NA; j_gene: TRBJ2-5
CDR3nt: TGCAGTGCTAGACGCAACTCCGGGGAGCTGTTTTTT; CDR3aa: CSARRNSGELFF; v_gene: TRBV20-1; d_gene: NA; abundance: NA; j_gene: TRBJ2-2
CDR3nt: TGTGCCAGCAGTGAATCTCCTTTTCCCCAGGGGTCCGTCCCAAATGAAAAACTGTTTTTT; CDR3aa: CASSESPFPQGSVPNEKLFF; v_gene: TRBV25-1; d_gene: NA; abundance: many; j_gene: TRBJ1-4
CDR3nt: TGCAGTGCTAGAGGCGACAGGGGCTCCAGTACTTCACCCCTCCACTTT; CDR3aa: CSARGDRGSSTSPLHF; v_gene: TRBV20-1; d_gene: TRBD1; abundance: NA; j_gene: TRBJ1-6
CDR3nt: TGTGCCAGCAGTGACACACCGACGGATACGCAGTATTTT; CDR3aa: CASSDTPTDTQYF; v_gene: TRBV6-4; d_gene: NA; abundance: many; j_gene: TRBJ2-3
CDR3nt: TGTGCCGTAGACGGGCGTGGGGGGTCCTCTTTCAAGGCTGAAGCTTTCTTT; CDR3aa: CAVDGRGGSSFKAEAFF; v_gene: TRBV10-3; d_gene: NA; abundance: NA; j_gene: TRBJ1-1
CDR3nt: TGTGCCAGCAGTTTATCGGCCCGGCACACCGGGGAGCTGTTTTTT; CDR3aa: CASSLSARHTGELFF; v_gene: TRBV12-3/TRBV12-4; d_gene: NA; abundance: NA; j_gene: TRBJ2-2
CDR3nt: TGTGCCTCCTCCCCGGACCGCTACACAGATACGCAGTATTTT; CDR3aa: CASSPDRYTDTQYF; v_gene: TRBV7-2; d_gene: NA; abundance: many; j_gene: TRBJ2-3
CDR3nt: TGTGCCAGCACCCCGGGAGACTATGCGCAAGAGACCCAGTACTTC; CDR3aa: CASTPGDYAQETQYF; v_gene: TRBV12-3/TRBV12-4; d_gene: NA; abundance: many; j_gene: TRBJ2-5
CDR3nt: TGTGCCAGCAGTTTATCCGGGCTAGCGCAAGAGACCCAGTACTTC; CDR3aa: CASSLSGLAQETQYF; v_gene: TRBV7-2; d_gene: NA; abundance: many; j_gene: TRBJ2-5
CDR3nt: TGTGCCAGCACCTTGACCCCAACAACTTACAATGAGCAGTTCTTC; CDR3aa: CASTLTPTTYNEQFF; v_gene: TRBV6-1; d_gene: NA; abundance: many; j_gene: TRBJ2-1
CDR3nt: TGCAGTGCTAGAGTTGCAGTCGGGAACATTCAGTACTTC; CDR3aa: CSARVAVGNIQYF; v_gene: TRBV20-1; d_gene: NA; abundance: many; j_gene: TRBJ2-4
CDR3nt: TGTGCCATCAGTGAGTCGAGTCCGTTCAATGAGCAGTTCTTC; CDR3aa: CAISESSPFNEQFF; v_gene: TRBV10-3; d_gene: NA; abundance: many; j_gene: TRBJ2-1
CDR3nt: TGTGCCAGCAAGGCGACAGGGGACTATGGCTACACCTTC; CDR3aa: CASKATGDYGYTF; v_gene: TRBV2; d_gene: TRBD1; abundance: NA; j_gene: TRBJ1-2
CDR3nt: TGCGCCAGCAGCTTGTATAGGTCCACTGAAGCTTTCTTT; CDR3aa: CASSLYRSTEAFF; v_gene: TRBV5-1; d_gene: NA; abundance: many; j_gene: TRBJ1-1
CDR3nt: TGTGCCAGCAGCCAGTTAAAGATAAACACCGGGGAGCTGTTTTTT; CDR3aa: CASSQLKINTGELFF; v_gene: TRBV27; d_gene: NA; abundance: NA; j_gene: TRBJ2-2
CDR3nt: TGTGCCAGCAGGATGGATAGTTTGTCCGGGGAGCTGTTTTTT; CDR3aa: CASRMDSLSGELFF; v_gene: TRBV6-2/TRBV6-3; d_gene: NA; abundance: few; j_gene: TRBJ2-2
CDR3nt: TGTGCCAGCAGTCCTCACTTAGGGACAGGGAACACCGGGGAGCTGTTTTTT; CDR3aa: CASSPHLGTGNTGELFF; v_gene: TRBV12-3/TRBV12-4; d_gene: TRBD1; abundance: many; j_gene: TRBJ2-2
CDR3nt: TGTGCCTGGATTGCGGGACTTACGCAGTATTTT; CDR3aa: CAWIAGLTQYF; v_gene: TRBV30; d_gene: NA; abundance: NA; j_gene: TRBJ2-3
CDR3nt: TGCAGTGCGTCGACAGGCAATGAGCAGTTCTTC; CDR3aa: CSASTGNEQFF; v_gene: TRBV20-1; d_gene: NA; abundance: many; j_gene: TRBJ2-1
CDR3nt: TGTGCCAGCAGTTACTCCCTTCGGGCAGATCAAGAGACCCAGTACTTC; CDR3aa: CASSYSLRADQETQYF; v_gene: TRBV6-2/TRBV6-3; d_gene: NA; abundance: few; j_gene: TRBJ2-5
CDR3nt: TGTGCCAGCAGCCCCCTGTCAGGGCAAGGTGAAGCTTTCTTT; CDR3aa: CASSPLSGQGEAFF; v_gene: TRBV7-7; d_gene: NA; abundance: NA; j_gene: TRBJ1-1
CDR3nt: TGTGCCAGCAGACAACGACAGGAGGTAGGCGGCTACACCTTC; CDR3aa: CASRQRQEVGGYTF; v_gene: TRBV28; d_gene: NA; abundance: many; j_gene: TRBJ1-2
CDR3nt: TGTGCCAGCAGCTCCCAAGCGGCGGGAGTTGACAATGAGCAGTTCTTC; CDR3aa: CASSSQAAGVDNEQFF; v_gene: TRBV7-6; d_gene: TRBD2; abundance: few; j_gene: TRBJ2-1
CDR3nt: TGCAGTGCTAGAGCCTTGGACAGGGGTATCGACAATGAGCAGTTCTTC; CDR3aa: CSARALDRGIDNEQFF; v_gene: TRBV20-1; d_gene: TRBD1; abundance: few; j_gene: TRBJ2-1